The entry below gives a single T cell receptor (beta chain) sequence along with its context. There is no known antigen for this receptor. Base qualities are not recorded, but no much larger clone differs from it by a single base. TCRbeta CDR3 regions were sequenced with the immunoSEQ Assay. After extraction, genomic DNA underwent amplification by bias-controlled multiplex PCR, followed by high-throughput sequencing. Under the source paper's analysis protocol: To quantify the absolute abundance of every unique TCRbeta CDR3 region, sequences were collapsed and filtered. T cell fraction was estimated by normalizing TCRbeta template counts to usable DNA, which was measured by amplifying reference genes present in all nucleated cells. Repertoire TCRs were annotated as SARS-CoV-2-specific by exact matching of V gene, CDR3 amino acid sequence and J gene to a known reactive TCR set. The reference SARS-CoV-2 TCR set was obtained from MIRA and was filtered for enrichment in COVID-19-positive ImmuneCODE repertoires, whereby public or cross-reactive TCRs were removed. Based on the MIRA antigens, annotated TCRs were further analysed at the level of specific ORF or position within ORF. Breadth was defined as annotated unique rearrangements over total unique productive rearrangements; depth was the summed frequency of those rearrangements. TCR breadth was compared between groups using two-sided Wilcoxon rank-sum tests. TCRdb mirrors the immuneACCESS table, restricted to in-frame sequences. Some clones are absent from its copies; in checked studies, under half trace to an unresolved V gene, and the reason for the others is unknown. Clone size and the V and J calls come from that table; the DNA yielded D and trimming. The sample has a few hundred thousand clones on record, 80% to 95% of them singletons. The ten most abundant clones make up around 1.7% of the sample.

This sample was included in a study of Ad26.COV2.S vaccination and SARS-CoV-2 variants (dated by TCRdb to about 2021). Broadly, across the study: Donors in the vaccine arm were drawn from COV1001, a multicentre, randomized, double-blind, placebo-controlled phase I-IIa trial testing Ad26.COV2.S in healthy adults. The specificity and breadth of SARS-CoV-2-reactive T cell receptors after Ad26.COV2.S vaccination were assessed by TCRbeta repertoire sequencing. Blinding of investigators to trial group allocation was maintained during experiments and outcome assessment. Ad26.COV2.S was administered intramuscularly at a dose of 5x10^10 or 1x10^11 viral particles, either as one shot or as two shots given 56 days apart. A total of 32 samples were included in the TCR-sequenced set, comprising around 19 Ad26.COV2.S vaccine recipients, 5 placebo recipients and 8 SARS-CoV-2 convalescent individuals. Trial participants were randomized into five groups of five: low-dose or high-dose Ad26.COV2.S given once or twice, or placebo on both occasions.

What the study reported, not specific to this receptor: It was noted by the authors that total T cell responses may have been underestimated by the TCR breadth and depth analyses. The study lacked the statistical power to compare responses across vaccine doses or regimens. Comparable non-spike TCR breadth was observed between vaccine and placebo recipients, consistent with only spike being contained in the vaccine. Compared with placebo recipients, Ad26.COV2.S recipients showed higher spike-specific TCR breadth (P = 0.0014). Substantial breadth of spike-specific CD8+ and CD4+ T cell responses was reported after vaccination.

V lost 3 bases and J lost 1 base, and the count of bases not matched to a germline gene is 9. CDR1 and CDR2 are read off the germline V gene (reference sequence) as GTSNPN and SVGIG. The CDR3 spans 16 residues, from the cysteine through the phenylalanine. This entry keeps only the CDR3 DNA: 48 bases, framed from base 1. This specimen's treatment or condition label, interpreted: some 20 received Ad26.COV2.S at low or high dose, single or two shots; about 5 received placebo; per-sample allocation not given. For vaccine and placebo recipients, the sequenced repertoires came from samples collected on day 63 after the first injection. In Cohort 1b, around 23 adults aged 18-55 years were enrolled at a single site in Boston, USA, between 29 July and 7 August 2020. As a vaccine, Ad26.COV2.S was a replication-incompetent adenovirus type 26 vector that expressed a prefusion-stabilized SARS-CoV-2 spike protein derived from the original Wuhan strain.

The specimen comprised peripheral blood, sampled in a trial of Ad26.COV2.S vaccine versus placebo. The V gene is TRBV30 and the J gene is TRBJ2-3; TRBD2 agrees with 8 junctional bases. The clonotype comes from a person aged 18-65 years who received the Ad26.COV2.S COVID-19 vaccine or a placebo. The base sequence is TGTGCCTGGAGCACACGCGGTAGCGGGGGCACAGATACGCAGTATTTT. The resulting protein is CAWSTRGSGGTDTQYF.